One and the same sample provided the 25 T cell receptor beta chains below, sequenced in a study of response to subunit inactivated influenza vaccine. TCRdb used MiXCR to reprocess the RT-PCR reads, holding one entry per CDR3 protein. The sample has under 950,000 distinct CDR3 sequences, 21% seen once; the top ten hold 10%. The sequencing here drew on PBMCs from blood, taken approximately 5 days after vaccination. The receptors originated from a man aged 50 to 59 who received an inactivated influenza vaccine.

This clonotype has only a few counts. The rearrangement joins TRBV5-1 to TRBJ2-3, with 8 positions matching TRBD1. V shed 4 bases, J shed 6 bases, and the junction held 10 bases outside the gene matches. This CDR3 contains 15 residues. Germline CDR1 reads SGHRS; CDR2 reads YFSETQ. CDR3 in amino acids: CASSTGTGHRDTQYF. In nucleotides, the CDR3 is TGCGCCAGCAGCACCGGGACAGGCCACCGGGATACGCAGTATTTT.

The rearrangement uses TRBV7-2 and TRBJ2-1; 7 bases fit TRBD2. Germline V gene lookup returns CDR1 SGHTA and CDR2 FQGNSA. This CDR3 region has 13 residues. V was pared by 6 bases and J by 3 bases, with 2 bases of the junction left unmatched. CDR3 coding DNA: TGTGCCAGCAGTTGGGACTACTACAATGAGCAGTTCTTC. Translation gives CASSWDYYNEQFF.

The rearrangement joins TRBV27 to TRBJ2-7; TRBD2 is a possible D gene (5 bases). This CDR3 has 14 amino acids. Trimming pared 5 bases from V and 5 bases from J, leaving 16 bases between. Germline loops: CDR1 MNHEY, CDR2 SMNVEV (reference sequence). CDR3 sequence: CASSHRDSVHEQYF. CDR3 DNA: TGTGCCAGCAGTCACCGGGATTCCGTCCACGAGCAGTACTTC.

This clonotype turned up a few times. V usage is TRBV11-2 and J usage is TRBJ2-7; D call uncertain. Germline assignment: CDR1 SGHAT and CDR2 FQNNGV. This CDR3 region has 16 residues. Trimming pared 5 bases from V and 1 base from J, leaving 18 bases between. CDR3 region: CASSPVEKKRSYEQYF. The CDR3 nucleotides are TGTGCCAGCAGCCCCGTCGAAAAGAAGAGGTCCTACGAGCAGTACTTC.

This clonotype was detected a few times. V and J are TRBV4-1 and TRBJ2-1, with D perhaps matching TRBD1 or TRBD2 (5 bases each). The germline V and J ends were trimmed by 0 bases and 5 bases, with 32 bases remaining between them. The CDR3 is 22 amino acids. From germline, CDR1 is MGHRA and CDR2 YSYEKL. The CDR3, as DNA: TGCGCCAGCAGCCAAGACCCCCCACCGAGGGGCCTTCGGGCTTTACGCGACAATGAGCAGTTCTTC. This encodes CASSQDPPPRGLRALRDNEQFF.

This chain uses TRBV4-3 with TRBJ2-4; D remains unclear. Trimming shortened V by 4 bases and J by 6 bases, and 16 bases separated the two germline ends. Per the germline V gene, CDR1 is LGHNA and CDR2 is YSLEER. The CDR3 has 15 amino acids. The CDR3: CASSPSSKIGNIQYF. In DNA, the CDR3 is TGCGCCAGCAGCCCGAGTTCCAAAATAGGAAACATTCAGTACTTC.

The chain combines TRBV6-6 with TRBJ2-7; TRBD1 is a possible D gene (6 bases). Germline V gives CDR1 MNHNY, CDR2 SVGAGI (reference sequence). The CDR3 length is 13 residues. V was clipped by 5 bases and J by 2 bases, with 10 bases between them. CDR3 in amino acids: CASSMDRTYEQYF. CDR3 nucleotides: TGTGCCAGCAGTATGGACAGAACCTACGAGCAGTACTTC.

The rearrangement uses TRBV24-1 and TRBJ2-3, with 7 bases that match TRBD2. Germline V lookup: CDR1 KGHDR, CDR2 SFDVKD. The V and J ends lost 3 bases and 8 bases, in that order; junction bases with no gene match: 7. The CDR3 covers 14 residues. The CDR3 is CATSDPGREATQYF. CDR3 DNA sequence: TGTGCCACCAGTGATCCGGGGAGGGAGGCTACGCAGTATTTT.

The DNA of the CDR3 is TGTGCCACCAGCAGAGATCGGTTACTAGATGAGTATTTT. It encodes CATSRDRLLDEYF. The chain uses TRBV15 and TRBJ2-3; a weak D match, TRBD2 (5 bases). The germline gives CDR1 LNHNV, CDR2 YYDKDF (reference sequence). Trimming shortened V by 0 bases and J by 13 bases, and 14 bases separated the two germline ends. The CDR3 extends over 13 amino acids.

This clonotype was seen many times. The chain joins TRBV4-3 to TRBJ2-5, with D unclear. The CDR3 is 14 amino acids. Germline V CDR1 and CDR2: LGHNA, YSLEER. V lost 0 bases, J lost 3 bases, and 8 bases lay in between. In nucleotides, the CDR3 is TGCGCCAGCAGCCAAGATTACCGGGAAGAGACCCAGTACTTC. As protein: CASSQDYREETQYF.

The chain uses TRBV20-1 and TRBJ2-5; D unresolved. This CDR3 is 13 amino acids long. Germline values: CDR1 DFQATT, CDR2 SNEGSKA (reference sequence). Trimming left V 5 bases short and J 4 bases short, with 14 bases between. The CDR3 region is CSAPGLGRETQYF. CDR3 in DNA: TGCAGTGCTCCCGGTCTGGGAAGAGAGACCCAGTACTTC.

This clonotype was seen repeatedly, ten times or more. The gene calls are TRBV12-3 or TRBV12-4 and TRBJ2-1; D possibly uses TRBD1 or TRBD2 (5 bases each). V shed 6 bases and J shed 4 bases, with 13 bases lying between them. The CDR3 totals 14 residues. CDR3: CASSLAGTYNEQFF. In DNA, the CDR3 is TGTGCCAGCAGCCTAGCCGGGACGTACAATGAGCAGTTCTTC.

This clonotype has more than one count but fewer than ten. The V gene is TRBV27, the J gene TRBJ2-5, with 9 bases matching TRBD1. Per the germline V gene, CDR1 is MNHEY and CDR2 is SMNVEV (reference sequence). With V trimmed by 2 bases and J by 4 bases, 2 bases remained unmatched. The CDR3 is 14 residues long. CDR3 region: CASSLQDRGETQYF. CDR3 coding DNA: TGTGCCAGCAGTTTACAGGACAGGGGAGAGACCCAGTACTTC.

This clonotype has a handful of counts. The CDR3 spells CSVEDGLAVYQETQYF. DNA of the CDR3: TGCAGCGTTGAAGATGGGCTAGCGGTATATCAAGAGACCCAGTACTTC. This sequence joins TRBV29-1 and TRBJ2-5; 7 bases are shared with TRBD2. Losses at the gene ends were 0 bases for V and 2 bases for J; bases not matched to a gene: 9. Germline V lookup: CDR1 SQVTM, CDR2 ANQGSEA. The CDR3 sequence is 16 residues long.

In its sample, this clonotype was seen a few times. The V call is TRBV11-1, the J call TRBJ2-5; a weak D match, TRBD2 (6 bases). The germline V gene encodes CDR1 SGHAT and CDR2 FQDESV (reference sequence). V was pared by 5 bases and J by 1 base, with 23 bases between. CDR3 length equals 18 residues. The CDR3 loop is CASSPKRRPGLSQETQYF. DNA for the CDR3: TGTGCCAGCAGCCCAAAACGCCGACCGGGACTGAGCCAAGAGACCCAGTACTTC.

This clonotype came up many times. The CDR3 sequence is CSARLAGVGEQYF. Here the CDR3 DNA reads TGCAGTGCTAGACTAGCGGGAGTCGGCGAGCAGTACTTC. This chain connects TRBV20-1 to TRBJ2-7; 10 nucleotides line up with TRBD2. Germline loops: CDR1 DFQATT, CDR2 SNEGSKA (reference sequence). The CDR3 has 13 amino acids. With 2 bases clipped from V and 6 bases from J, the junction kept 4 bases outside the gene matches.

This clonotype has a count of ten or more. The V gene is TRBV6-1, the J gene TRBJ2-7; the match to TRBD1 covers 9 bases. Trimming removed 4 bases from V and 5 bases from J; junction bases left unmatched: 9. The CDR3 spans 15 residues. In germline, CDR1 is MNHNS, CDR2 SASEGT. CDR3 protein: CASSAPGQGANEQYF. In DNA form, the CDR3 reads TGTGCCAGCAGTGCCCCGGGACAGGGTGCTAACGAGCAGTACTTC.

This clonotype has just a few counts. This sequence joins TRBV6-2 or TRBV6-3 and TRBJ2-1; 9 bases agree with TRBD2. Germline V gene lookup returns CDR1 MNHEY and CDR2 SVGEGT. This CDR3 region has 14 residues. Trimming removed 0 bases from V and 9 bases from J; junction bases left unmatched: 3. CDR3 residues: CASSYSGLASEQFF. The CDR3 coding sequence is TGTGCCAGCAGTTACTCGGGACTAGCTAGTGAGCAGTTCTTC.

The rearrangement uses TRBV11-2 and TRBJ2-7, with D possibly being TRBD2 (5 bases). The CDR3 is 11 amino acids. Germline CDR1 reads SGHAT; CDR2 reads FQNNGV. V was pared by 5 bases and J by 12 bases, with 14 bases between. CDR3: CASSVGGPAYF. The CDR3 region has the DNA TGTGCCAGCAGCGTCGGAGGACCCGCGTACTTC.

This clonotype turned up a few times. The genes are TRBV20-1 and TRBJ2-3; maybe TRBD2 (7 bases). The CDR3 sequence is 18 residues long. V was shortened by 5 bases and J by 4 bases, with 28 bases between the two germline ends. Germline V lookup: CDR1 DFQATT, CDR2 SNEGSKA (reference sequence). The DNA for the CDR3 is TGCAGTGCTCACCAAAAAGGGGGGGGTAGCGTTTATGCAGATACGCAGTATTTT. This sequence encodes CSAHQKGGGSVYADTQYF.

The genes are TRBV6-5 and TRBJ2-3, with D perhaps matching TRBD1 or TRBD2 (5 bases each). Trimming pared 2 bases from V and 5 bases from J, leaving 20 bases between. The CDR3 totals 17 residues. Germline V gives CDR1 MNHEY, CDR2 SVGAGI. Here the CDR3 DNA reads TGTGCCAGCAGTTACCCGCCGGGGCTCGGACGGCTAGATACGCAGTATTTT. Translation gives CASSYPPGLGRLDTQYF.

The V gene is TRBV24-1, the J gene TRBJ1-2, with TRBD1 matching 7 bases. Germline trimming cut 3 bases from V and 6 bases from J; bases unmatched to any gene: 12. Germline V gene lookup returns CDR1 KGHDR and CDR2 SFDVKD. The CDR3 has 16 residues. The CDR3 region has the DNA TGTGCCACCAGTGATGAAGGCGTGACAGGGAGTCATGGCTACACCTTC. It translates to CATSDEGVTGSHGYTF.

This clonotype was recorded many times. This rearrangement joins TRBV2 to TRBJ1-5; D call uncertain. In germline, CDR1 is SNHLY, CDR2 FYNNEI. V shed 6 bases and J shed 7 bases, with 13 bases lying between them. The CDR3 extends over 13 amino acids. The DNA for the CDR3 is TGTGCCAGCAGGAAGCTCGGATACCAGCCCCAGCATTTT. Translated, it gives CASRKLGYQPQHF.

In this sample, this clonotype turned up a few times. The chain uses TRBV7-2 and TRBJ2-1; 11 bases map to TRBD2. The CDR3 runs 15 residues. CDR1 is SGHTA, CDR2 FQGNSA, per germline. The ends lost 8 bases at V and 6 bases at J; junction bases unmatched: 9. The CDR3 loop is CASVLAGGWSNEQFF. For the CDR3, the DNA is TGTGCCAGCGTCCTAGCGGGAGGATGGTCCAATGAGCAGTTCTTC.

Details on this clonotype: One junction end does not reproduce the germline sequence, and a read error may be involved. The rearrangement joins TRBV12-3 or TRBV12-4 to TRBJ2-6, with D possibly matching TRBD1 (5 bases). The CDR3 is 18 amino acids. CDR3 residues: CAISLGVGDLSGANVLTF. The CDR3 DNA sequence: TGTGCCATCAGTTTAGGGGTTGGGGATCTCTCTGGGGCCAACGTCCTGACTTTC.